Each of the 14 T cell receptor beta chains below was sequenced from the same sample in a study of blood T cell repertoires in COVID-19. The protocol was immunoSEQ multiplex PCR, while the TCRdb copy is restricted to in-frame clones and leaves out a portion. Among about 55,000 clones listed, 65% to 90% were seen once. The sample consisted of peripheral blood. These receptors all come from a human donor in a cohort sampled during active COVID-19.

This rearrangement joins TRBV4-3 to TRBJ2-5, with 7 bases lining up with TRBD1. The trim removed 3 bases at V and 3 bases at J, leaving 4 bases unmatched. Germline assignment: CDR1 LGHNA and CDR2 YSLEER. The CDR3 is 14 residues long. The CDR3 loop reads CASSHRTGEETQYF. DNA of the CDR3: TGCGCCAGCAGCCATAGAACAGGGGAAGAGACCCAGTACTTC.

The V gene is TRBV29-1, the J gene TRBJ1-1; tentative D call: TRBD1 (6 bases). Trimming left V 7 bases short and J 5 bases short, with 17 bases between. The germline CDR1 and CDR2 sequences are SQVTM and ANQGSEA. The CDR3 covers 13 residues. The chain's CDR3 is CSASGRGETEAFF. CDR3 nucleotide sequence: TGCAGCGCCTCAGGGAGGGGGGAAACTGAAGCTTTCTTT.

This clone was observed a few times. V and J are TRBV5-1 and TRBJ2-2; 7 nucleotides agree with TRBD1. There are 17 residues in the CDR3. Germline V gives CDR1 SGHRS, CDR2 YFSETQ. V shed 3 bases and J 0 bases; nucleotides not matched to a gene: 8. The CDR3 DNA is TGCGCCAGCAGCTGGACAGGAGTTGGGACGAACACCGGGGAGCTGTTTTTT. It translates to CASSWTGVGTNTGELFF.

The chain has TRBV28 and TRBJ2-6, with D unresolved. The germline V gene has CDR1 MDHEN and CDR2 SYDVKM. The V end lost 5 bases, the J end lost 0 bases, and 11 bases lay between the germline ends. The CDR3 contains 16 residues. The CDR3 nucleotides are TGTGCCAGCAGTCCCTCAAGACTCTCTGGGGCCAACGTCCTGACTTTC. Translation gives CASSPSRLSGANVLTF.

The chain employs TRBV28 and TRBJ2-2, with 7 positions matching TRBD2. There are 16 residues in the CDR3. Unmatched junction bases numbered 15, after V lost 5 bases and J lost 9 bases. Germline V gives CDR1 MDHEN, CDR2 SYDVKM. The CDR3 region has the DNA TGTGCCAGCAGTGCCATCAGCCTCCGGGGGGTCCGGGAGCTGTTTTTT. Translation gives CASSAISLRGVRELFF.

This chain connects TRBV9 to TRBJ2-7, with 8 bases identical to TRBD2. This CDR3 has 15 amino acids. Germline trimming cut 4 bases from V and 0 bases from J; bases unmatched to any gene: 6. The germline V gene encodes CDR1 SGDLS and CDR2 YYNGEE. The CDR3 region is CASSPWAGGSYEQYF. The CDR3 DNA follows: TGTGCCAGCAGCCCGTGGGCGGGGGGCTCCTACGAGCAGTACTTC.

The chain is built from TRBV28 and TRBJ1-2, with D hard to call. CDR1 is MDHEN and CDR2 is SYDVKM in the germline V gene. This CDR3 contains 12 residues. Trimming removed 6 bases at V and 7 bases at J, with 12 bases between. The CDR3 nucleotides read TGTGCCAGCAGCCCTCCTATCTTTGGCTACACCTTC. It specifies CASSPPIFGYTF.

The gene calls are TRBV6-5 and TRBJ1-2; 8 bases map to TRBD1. The CDR3 consists of 14 residues. Unmatched junction bases numbered 8, after V lost 6 bases and J lost 5 bases. Germline-derived CDR1 and CDR2 are MNHEY and SVGAGI. This CDR3 reads CASSPHNRGYGYTF. The CDR3 DNA follows: TGTGCCAGCAGCCCCCATAACAGGGGGTATGGCTACACCTTC.

The V call is TRBV28, the J call TRBJ1-5, with D tentatively TRBD1 (5 bases). V shed 7 bases and J shed 6 bases, with 19 bases lying between them. This CDR3 comprises 15 residues. The V gene's germline CDR1 is MDHEN and CDR2 SYDVKM. CDR3 sequence: CASKVIGVDSQPQHF. The CDR3 bases are TGTGCCAGCAAGGTCATAGGGGTCGATAGTCAGCCCCAGCATTTT.

The chain recombines TRBV7-8 with TRBJ2-3; 8 bases match TRBD2. Looked up from germline, CDR1 is SGHVS and CDR2 is FQNEAQ. The CDR3 is 15 residues long. V lost 5 bases, J lost 0 bases, and 4 bases stayed unmatched. The CDR3 is CASSPRTSSTDTQYF. CDR3 nucleotide sequence: TGTGCCAGCAGCCCAAGGACTAGCAGCACAGATACGCAGTATTTT.

Here the CDR3 reads CASSRGLADSSYEQYF. Here the CDR3 DNA reads TGCGCCAGCAGCCGGGGACTAGCGGACAGCTCCTACGAGCAGTACTTC. J is TRBJ2-7 and V is TRBV5-1; TRBD2 agrees at 11 bases. From germline, CDR1 is SGHRS and CDR2 YFSETQ. This CDR3 spans 16 amino acids. J lost 0 bases, V lost 4 bases, and 6 bases had no gene match.

The chain recombines TRBV6-2 or TRBV6-3 with TRBJ2-2, with D tentatively TRBD2 (6 bases). The CDR3 spans 16 residues. Germline V gives CDR1 MNHEY, CDR2 SVGEGT. Trimming took 2 bases from V and 6 from J, leaving 16 bases between them. CDR3 sequence: CASSYTSEGFAGELFF. In nucleotides, the CDR3 is TGTGCCAGCAGTTACACCTCGGAGGGCTTCGCCGGGGAGCTGTTTTTT.

The V gene is TRBV28, the J gene TRBJ1-6, with 11 bases fitting TRBD1. V lost 5 bases, J lost 6 bases, and 6 bases stayed unmatched. Germline V gives CDR1 MDHEN, CDR2 SYDVKM. The CDR3 runs to 16 residues. The CDR3 DNA follows: TGTGCCAGCAGTGGGGCCGGGACAGGGGGTAATTCACCCCTCCACTTT. As protein: CASSGAGTGGNSPLHF.

The CDR3 nucleotides read TGTGCCACCAGTGGTGGTAGCGGGAAAGGAGGAGATACGCAGTATTTT. Encoded protein: CATSGGSGKGGDTQYF. The chain has TRBV24-1 and TRBJ2-3, with 8 bases matching TRBD2. CDR3 length equals 16 residues. Germline-derived CDR1 and CDR2 are KGHDR and SFDVKD. The V and J ends lost 5 bases and 5 bases, in that order; junction bases with no gene match: 11.